The T cell receptor (beta chain) described here comes from a study of shared clonotypes between healthy human individuals. Broader study findings: Donors were few, which limited the genetic and exposure-history diversity represented.

Turning to this clone: The antigen is not known.

Nashville, Tennessee was home to all donors, who were Caucasian adults. In the authors' methods: ImmunoSEQ yielded junction-only sequences lacking quality scores, so filtering differed. Assay used: immunoSEQ multiplex PCR; TCRdb lists only in-frame clones, some missing. That table furnishes V, J and clone size, whereas the DNA furnished D and trimming. This table holds approximately 1.5 million clones, approximately 98.5% found once. Germline CDR1 and CDR2: SQVTM and ANQGSEA. Deletions cut 6 bases from V and 1 base from J, with 3 bases between. The CDR3 loop spans 11 amino acids. This rearrangement joins TRBV29-1 to TRBJ2-2; D is unresolved. The sample consisted of naive CD4+ T cells sorted from blood. Subset here: CD45RA+ positively selected. The origin of this receptor is a man aged 30 to 39 in good health. CDR3 sequence (DNA): TGCAGCGTCGAGAACACCGGGGAGCTGTTTTTT. Its protein is CSVENTGELFF.